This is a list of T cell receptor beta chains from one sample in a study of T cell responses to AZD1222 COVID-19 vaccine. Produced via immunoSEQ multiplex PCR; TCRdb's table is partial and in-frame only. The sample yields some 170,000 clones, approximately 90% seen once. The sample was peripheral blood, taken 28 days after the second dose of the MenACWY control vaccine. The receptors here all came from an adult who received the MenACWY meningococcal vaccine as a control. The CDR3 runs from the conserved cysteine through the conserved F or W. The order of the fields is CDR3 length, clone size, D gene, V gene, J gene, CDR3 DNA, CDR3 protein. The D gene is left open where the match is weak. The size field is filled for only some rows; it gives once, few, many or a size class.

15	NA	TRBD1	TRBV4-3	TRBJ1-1	TGCGCCAGCAGCCGATCTGGACAGGGGGCCGAGGGAGCTTTCTTT	CASSRSGQGAEGAFF
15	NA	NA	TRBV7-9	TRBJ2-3	TGTGCCAGCAGCGCACGGGACCTCAGCACAGATACGCAGTATTTT	CASSARDLSTDTQYF
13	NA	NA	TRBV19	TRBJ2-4	TGTGCCAGTAGCCTAGCGAGACATAACATTCAGTACTTC	CASSLARHNIQYF
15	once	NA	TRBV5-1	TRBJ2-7	TGCGCCAGCAGCTTTTTGGCAGGGGATAACTACGAGCAGTACTTC	CASSFLAGDNYEQYF
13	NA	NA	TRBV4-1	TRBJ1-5	TGCGCCAGCAGGCAAGAGGTGGGTCAGCCCCAGCATTTT	CASRQEVGQPQHF
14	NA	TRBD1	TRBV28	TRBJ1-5	TGTGCCAGCAGTTCCGGACAGGGGGTACAGCCCCAGCATTTT	CASSSGQGVQPQHF
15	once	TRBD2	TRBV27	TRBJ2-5	TGTGCCAGCAGTCGACTAGCGGGAGATCAAGAGACCCAGTACTTC	CASSRLAGDQETQYF
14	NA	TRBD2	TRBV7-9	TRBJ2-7	TGTGCCAGCAGCTCGGGACTAGCCTCCCACGAGCAGTACTTC	CASSSGLASHEQYF
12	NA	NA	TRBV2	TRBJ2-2	TGTGCCAGCGTTAGGGGCACCGGGGAGCTGTTTTTT	CASVRGTGELFF
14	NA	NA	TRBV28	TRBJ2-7	TGTGCCAGCAGCTCCGGGACAACTCTGAACGAGCAGTACTTC	CASSSGTTLNEQYF
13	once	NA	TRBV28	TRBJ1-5	TGTGCCACCCAACGGGGGGCGCGGGAGCCCCAGCATTTT	CATQRGAREPQHF
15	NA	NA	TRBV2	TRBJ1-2	TGTGCCAGCAGTGAAAGGGGGAGGAGCGCCCATGGCTACACCTTC	CASSERGRSAHGYTF
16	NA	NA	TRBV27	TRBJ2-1	TGTGCCAGCAGTATACCCGGGACTTCCGAATACAATGAGCAGTTCTTC	CASSIPGTSEYNEQFF
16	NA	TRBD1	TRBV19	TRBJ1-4	TGTGCCAGTAGTATAGTCTCAGGGACAGGGAGTGAAAAACTGTTTTTT	CASSIVSGTGSEKLFF
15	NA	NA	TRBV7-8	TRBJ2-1	TGTGCCAGCAGCCCGATCGGGGCCGGCTACAATGAGCAGTTCTTC	CASSPIGAGYNEQFF
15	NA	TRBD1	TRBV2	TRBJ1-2	TGTGCCAGCAGCTCCCGGGACAGGGTTCACTATGGCTACACCTTC	CASSSRDRVHYGYTF
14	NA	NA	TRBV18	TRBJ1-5	TGTGCCAGCTCACCCTTGGACAGTAGGCAGCCCCAGCATTTT	CASSPLDSRQPQHF
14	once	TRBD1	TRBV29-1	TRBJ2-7	TGCAGCGTGGCCCGGACAGGGGCCGCCTACGAGCAGTACTTC	CSVARTGAAYEQYF
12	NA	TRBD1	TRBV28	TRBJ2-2	TGTGCCACCAAACAGGGGTTCGGGGAGCTGTTTTTT	CATKQGFGELFF
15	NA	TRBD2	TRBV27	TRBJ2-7	TGTGCCAGCAGTTTAGGGACTAGCGGACGGGGCGAGCAGTACTTC	CASSLGTSGRGEQYF
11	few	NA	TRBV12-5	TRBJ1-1	TGTGCTAGTGCCCTGGATCTAGAAGCTTTCTTT	CASALDLEAFF
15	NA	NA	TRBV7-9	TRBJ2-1	TGTGCCAGCAGCCCGTACGGGGGAGGCGCCGATGAGCAGTTCTTC	CASSPYGGGADEQFF
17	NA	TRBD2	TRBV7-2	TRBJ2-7	TGTGCCAGCAGCTTACGCCCCGGGACTAGCGGATTCTACGAGCAGTACTTC	CASSLRPGTSGFYEQYF
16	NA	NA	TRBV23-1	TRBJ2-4	TGCGCCAGCAGTCAATCCCGTAAGGGGGCCAAAAACATTCAGTACTTC	CASSQSRKGAKNIQYF
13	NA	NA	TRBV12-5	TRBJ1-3	TGTGCTAGTGGTTTACTCCCCGGAAACACCATATATTTT	CASGLLPGNTIYF
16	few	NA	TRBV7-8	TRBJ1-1	TGTGCCAGCAGCTTCACCCCTACGGGGCGCGACACTGAAGCTTTCTTT	CASSFTPTGRDTEAFF